The TCR beta chain described here comes from a study of blood T cell repertoires in COVID-19. Study information: Samples came from the United States, Italy and Spain, spanning acute and convalescent COVID-19. Sample material is recorded as cDNA or gDNA derived from T cells, B-cell-depleted T cells, or PBMCs.

Per the original methods: Scientists estimated how many nucleated cells there were by amplifying reference gene primers. This table comes from immunoSEQ multiplex PCR, and its TCRdb copy is limited to in-frame clones, with some not included. Clonal size and the V and J genes are those of that table, whereas D and trimming came from the DNA. The profile shows around 94,000 clones, 75% to 90% of them singletons. Trimming cost V 2 bases and J 3 bases; bases outside gene matches: 1. Germline V CDR1 and CDR2: MNHEY, SMNVEV (reference sequence). The CDR3 loop spans 14 amino acids. V gene TRBV27 combines with J gene TRBJ2-5; TRBD1 matches at 9 bases. Sample: peripheral blood. The clonotype was recovered from a human donor in a cohort sampled during active COVID-19. DNA of the CDR3: TGTGCCAGCAGTTTAGGACAGGGGAAAGAGACCCAGTACTTC. Its translation: CASSLGQGKETQYF.